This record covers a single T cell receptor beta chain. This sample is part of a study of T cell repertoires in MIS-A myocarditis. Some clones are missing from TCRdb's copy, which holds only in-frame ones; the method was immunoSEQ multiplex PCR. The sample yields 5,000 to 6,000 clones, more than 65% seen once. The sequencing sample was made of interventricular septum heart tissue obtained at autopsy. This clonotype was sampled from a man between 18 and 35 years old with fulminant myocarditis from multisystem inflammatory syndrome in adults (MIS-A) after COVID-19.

The chain's CDR3 is CATSRAPLGREHWEQFF. The CDR3 nucleotides are TGTGCCACCAGCAGAGCACCCTTAGGGCGGGAGCATTGGGAGCAGTTCTTC. V usage is TRBV15 and J usage is TRBJ2-1; 7 positions match TRBD2. Per the germline V gene, CDR1 is LNHNV and CDR2 is YYDKDF (reference sequence). The junction had 16 bases not matched to a gene; V was cut back by 1 base and J by 10 bases. The CDR3 is 17 amino acids.